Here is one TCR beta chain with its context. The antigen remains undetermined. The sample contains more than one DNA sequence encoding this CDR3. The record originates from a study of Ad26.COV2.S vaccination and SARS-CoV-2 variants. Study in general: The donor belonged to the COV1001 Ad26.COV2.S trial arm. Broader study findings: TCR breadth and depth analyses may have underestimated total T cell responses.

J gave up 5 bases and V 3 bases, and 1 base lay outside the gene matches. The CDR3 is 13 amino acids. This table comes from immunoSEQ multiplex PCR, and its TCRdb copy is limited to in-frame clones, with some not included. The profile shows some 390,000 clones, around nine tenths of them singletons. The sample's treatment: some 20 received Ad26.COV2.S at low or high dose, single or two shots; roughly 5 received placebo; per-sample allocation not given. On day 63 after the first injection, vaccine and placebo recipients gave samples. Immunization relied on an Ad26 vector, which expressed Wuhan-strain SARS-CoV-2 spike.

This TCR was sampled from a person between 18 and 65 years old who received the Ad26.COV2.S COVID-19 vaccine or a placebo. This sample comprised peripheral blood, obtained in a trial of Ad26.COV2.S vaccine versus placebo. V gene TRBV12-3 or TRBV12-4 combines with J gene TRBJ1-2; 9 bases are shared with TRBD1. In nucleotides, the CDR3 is TGTGCCAGCAGTTTGGGGACAGGGTATGGCTACACCTTC. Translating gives CASSLGTGYGYTF.